This T cell receptor beta chain was retrieved from a study of T cells in Graves' hyperthyroidism and ophthalmopathy. Disease duration was under 3 months in the ophthalmopathy patients, who also had a Clinical Activity Score of at least 3 and a NOSPECS grade of at least 4. This CDR3 region has 16 residues. Germline CDR1 is SGHRS and CDR2 is YFSETQ. The ends were cut back, 0 bases at V and 3 bases at J, with 13 bases in the middle. This clonotype has only a few counts. The investigators amplified TCR beta CDR3 regions from RNA transcripts. The primer set for the first-round RT-PCR of the TCR CDR3 was HTBI. Each CDR3 protein is one row after TCRdb ran MiXCR on the multiplex PCR reads. The profile shows under 600,000 distinct CDR3 sequences, 15% to 20% of them singletons.

The receptor comes from a woman aged 40 to 50 with Graves' ophthalmopathy. The rearrangement uses TRBV5-1 and TRBJ2-1; TRBD1 is a possible D gene (5 bases). Sequencing was performed on blood. Here the CDR3 DNA reads TGCGCCAGCAGCTTGGCTTCTCATACAGGCTACAATGAGCAGTTCTTC. Protein: CASSLASHTGYNEQFF.